These 23 T cell receptor beta chains share one sample of origin, sequenced in a study of T cells in Graves' hyperthyroidism and ophthalmopathy (dated by TCRdb to the late 2010s). Receptor libraries were prepared by multiplex PCR. Sequencing was carried out with an Illumina HiSeq 2000. TCR beta CDR3 regions were amplified from RNA transcripts. For the first round of RT-PCR on the TCR CDR3, the HTBI primer set was used together with the Qiagen OneStep RT-PCR kit. TCRdb passed the public sequencing reads through fastp at Q25 and MiXCR, retaining productive beta sequences. When rows share a CDR3 protein, they turn into one entry using the most common DNA and genes. The sample has 550,000 to 700,000 distinct CDR3 sequences on record, 46% of them singletons. Of the sample, roughly 20% falls within the top ten clones. The sample was peripheral blood or thyroid tissue (not recorded which). The origin of the receptors is an adult woman with Graves' disease, either hyperthyroidism or ophthalmopathy (not recorded which).

This clonotype was detected a few times. The junction departs from germline at one end; a sequencing error may be responsible. This chain uses TRBV2 with TRBJ1-2; D gene ambiguous. The V gene's germline CDR1 is SNHLY and CDR2 FYNNEI. This CDR3 region has 14 residues. CDR3 protein: CAISGDGVPYGYTF. In DNA, the CDR3 is TGTGCCATCAGTGGAGACGGGGTTCCCTATGGCTACACCTTC.

As to this clonotype: Germline and junction disagree at one end, which may indicate a read error. The chain uses TRBV6-5 and TRBJ2-1; D perhaps matches TRBD2 (5 bases). CDR3 length: 16 amino acids. Germline CDR1 MNHEY, CDR2 SVGAGI. As DNA, the CDR3 is TGTGCCATCAGTGAGTCGATCCGGGGAGATCTACGCGAGCAGTTCTTC. This gives the protein CAISESIRGDLREQFF.

Note on this clonotype: This could be a read error, since a much larger clone is one nucleotide away. The chain carries TRBV4-1 and TRBJ2-7; D remains ambiguous. The CDR3 has 15 residues. V was clipped by 6 bases and J by 5 bases, with 20 bases between them. Germline-derived CDR1 and CDR2 are MGHRA and YSYEKL. CDR3 protein: CASSLTSGFVHEQYF. The CDR3 DNA sequence: TGCGCCAGCAGTCTCACCTCCGGGTTCGTCCACGAGCAGTACTTC.

Note on this clonotype: One end of the junction is discordant with germline, which a read error may explain. The V gene is TRBV7-9, the J gene TRBJ1-2, with a tentative D call TRBD1 (5 bases). Germline-derived CDR1 and CDR2 are SEHNR and FQNEAQ (reference sequence). This CDR3 is built from 15 residues. The CDR3 coding sequence is TGTGCCAGCAGCTTACTGCCGGGGGATGACTACGGCTACACCTTC. It encodes CASSLLPGDDYGYTF. Complete variable domain (other parts from reference TRBV7-9 and TRBJ1-2): DTGVSQNPRHKITKRGQNVTFRCDPISEHNRLYWYRQTLGQGPEFLTYFQNEAQLEKSRLLSDRFSAERPKGSFSTLEIQRTEQGDSAMYLCASSLLPGDDYGYTFGSGTRLTVV.

This clonotype was detected only a few times. The chain recombines TRBV10-3 with TRBJ2-7; TRBD2 is a possible D gene (6 bases). Trimming removed 0 bases at V and 6 bases at J, with 12 bases between. Germline V lookup: CDR1 ENHRY, CDR2 SYGVKD. The CDR3 is 14 amino acids. The CDR3 reads CAISESARGGEQYF. As DNA, the CDR3 is TGTGCCATCAGTGAGTCTGCGCGGGGAGGCGAGCAGTACTTC.

This clonotype was observed at least ten times. CDR3 coding DNA: TGCGCCAGCAATCGGTGGGGACTAGCGGGAGTGGACGAGCAGTACTTC. Translating it yields CASNRWGLAGVDEQYF. The J gene is TRBJ2-7, the V gene TRBV5-1; 14 positions agree with TRBD2. Losses at the gene ends were 6 bases for V and 5 bases for J; bases not matched to a gene: 10. The CDR3 is made up of 16 amino acids. The germline V gene has CDR1 SGHRS and CDR2 YFSETQ.

This clonotype was seen many times. The J gene is TRBJ2-5, the V gene TRBV4-1; 9 bases map to TRBD2. The CDR3 consists of 16 residues. V gave up 0 bases and J gave up 1 base; unmatched junction bases: 3. Germline CDR1 is MGHRA and CDR2 is YSYEKL. The CDR3 nucleotides read TGCGCCAGCAGCCAAGATCCACTAGCGGGCCAAGAGACCCAGTACTTC. The encoded protein is CASSQDPLAGQETQYF.

Concerning this clonotype itself: Germline is not matched at one junction end, which may reflect a read error. CDR3 protein: CASSLGQGANSPLHF. The CDR3 DNA reads as TGTGCTAGCAGCTTAGGACAGGGGGCGAATTCACCCCTCCACTTT. The chain joins TRBV7-7 to TRBJ1-6, with 11 bases identical to TRBD1. This CDR3 comprises 15 residues. CDR1 SSHAT and CDR2 FNYEAQ come from the germline V gene (reference sequence). The variable domain in full, with the rest retrieved from reference TRBV7-7 and TRBJ1-6, is GAGVSQSPRYKVTKRGQDVTLRCDPISSHATLYWYQQALGQGPEFLTYFNYEAQPDKSGLPSDRFSAERPEGSISTLTIQRTEQRDSAMYRCASSLGQGANSPLHFGNGTRLTVT.

This chain links TRBV11-2 with TRBJ1-5; D remains ambiguous. Germline CDR1 is SGHAT and CDR2 is FQNNGV. With 0 bases removed from V and 2 bases from J, the gap between germline ends came to 8 bases. The CDR3 runs 15 residues. Here the CDR3 DNA reads TGTGCCAGCAGCTTAGAGCGTGTTGGCAATCAGCCCCAGCATTTT. This gives the protein CASSLERVGNQPQHF.

The genes are TRBV7-9 and TRBJ1-2; D is ambiguous. Per germline, CDR1 SEHNR and CDR2 FQNEAQ (reference sequence). V lost 6 bases and J lost 12, with 20 bases in between. The CDR3 covers 13 residues. CDR3 DNA sequence: TGTGCCAGCAGTGTCTCCCTGGGCTCTGGAAACACCTTC. This gives the protein CASSVSLGSGNTF.

A word on this clonotype: The junction does not match germline at one end; this may be a read error. The V gene is TRBV7-9, the J gene TRBJ1-2; 8 bases map to TRBD1. The CDR3 has 16 amino acids. Per germline, CDR1 SEHNR and CDR2 FQNEAQ (reference sequence). The CDR3: CASNLDRGGTGHGYTF. The DNA for the CDR3 is TGTGCCAGCAACTTAGACAGGGGCGGGACTGGGCATGGCTACACCTTC. The full variable domain, with the rest looked up from reference TRBV7-9 and TRBJ1-2, is DTGVSQNPRHKITKRGQNVTFRCDPISEHNRLYWYRQTLGQGPEFLTYFQNEAQLEKSRLLSDRFSAERPKGSFSTLEIQRTEQGDSAMYLCASNLDRGGTGHGYTFGSGTRLTVV.

This clonotype was counted at least ten times. The chain employs TRBV19 and TRBJ2-2, with 11 bases identical to TRBD2. The CDR3 contains 16 residues. Germline lookup yields CDR1 LNHDA and CDR2 SQIVND (reference sequence). V gave up 8 bases and J gave up 2 bases; unmatched junction bases: 7. The CDR3 DNA follows: TGTGCCAGTCGGGTCCTAGCGGGAGGTAACACCGGGGAGCTGTTTTTT. Translating it yields CASRVLAGGNTGELFF.

This clonotype was detected ten times or more. This chain joins TRBV4-1 and TRBJ1-4; 7 bases agree with TRBD1. CDR1 is MGHRA, CDR2 YSYEKL, per germline. The CDR3 totals 14 residues. The trim removed 5 bases at V and 8 bases at J, leaving 8 bases unmatched. The CDR3 loop is CASSFGTELEKLFF. Written as DNA, the CDR3 is TGCGCCAGCAGCTTCGGGACAGAACTCGAAAAACTGTTTTTT.

This clonotype has a count of ten or more. V is TRBV7-8 and J is TRBJ1-2; D is unresolved. The ends were cut back, 1 base at V and 2 bases at J, with 14 bases in the middle. Germline CDR1 SGHVS, CDR2 FQNEAQ. This CDR3 has 16 residues. The CDR3 protein is CASSLGLTDQNYGYTF. In DNA form, the CDR3 reads TGTGCCAGCAGCTTAGGTTTGACCGACCAGAACTATGGCTACACCTTC.

This clonotype was seen a few times. The chain couples TRBV27 to TRBJ1-1; D gene ambiguous. Germline CDR1 MNHEY, CDR2 SMNVEV (reference sequence). V shed 0 bases and J shed 3 bases, with 8 bases lying between them. The CDR3 spans 14 residues. The CDR3 nucleotides read TGTGCCAGCAGTTTATCGGTCGGCTACACTGAAGCTTTCTTT. Its translation is CASSLSVGYTEAFF.

V usage is TRBV27 and J usage is TRBJ1-5; D is undetermined. V lost 0 bases to trimming and J lost 12 bases, with 12 bases between them. This CDR3 region has 13 residues. Germline lookup yields CDR1 MNHEY and CDR2 SMNVEV (reference sequence). The CDR3 region is CASSLSPGPGQHF. CDR3 nucleotides: TGTGCCAGCAGTTTATCACCCGGTCCAGGCCAGCATTTT.

The V gene is TRBV19, the J gene TRBJ2-6; 8 bases line up with TRBD2. After removal of 3 bases from V and 9 bases from J, the junction contained 1 base not matched to a gene. This CDR3 is built from 13 residues. Germline V lookup: CDR1 LNHDA, CDR2 SQIVND (reference sequence). This chain's CDR3 is CASSILAGNVLTF. The DNA of the CDR3 is TGTGCCAGTAGTATCCTAGCGGGCAACGTCCTGACTTTC.

This clonotype occurred once. The chain uses TRBV19 and TRBJ2-1; 13 bases are shared with TRBD2. This CDR3 region has 15 residues. The germline V gene encodes CDR1 LNHDA and CDR2 SQIVND (reference sequence). V was pared by 11 bases and J by 1 base, with 5 bases of the junction left unmatched. The CDR3: CASRTSGSSYNEQFF. Written as DNA, the CDR3 is TGTGCCTCCCGGACTAGCGGGAGTTCCTACAATGAGCAGTTCTTC. The full variable domain, completed using reference TRBV19 and TRBJ2-1, is DGGITQSPKYLFRKEGQNVTLSCEQNLNHDAMYWYRQDPGQGLRLIYYSQIVNDFQKGDIAEGYSVSREKKESFPLTVTSAQKNPTAFYLCASRTSGSSYNEQFFGPGTRLTVL.

This clonotype came up many times. V is TRBV6-1 and J is TRBJ2-7; D remains unclear. Between the trimmed V and J ends, which lost 7 bases and 3 bases, there was a span of 10 bases. CDR1 and CDR2 (germline): MNHNS, SASEGT. The CDR3 covers 12 residues. CDR3 in amino acids: CASTVSIYEQYF. The DNA for the CDR3 is TGTGCCAGCACGGTCAGTATCTACGAGCAGTACTTC.

Details on this clonotype: This clone may be a read error of a much larger clone one base away. CDR3 protein: CATSRDKVSSEAFF. In DNA, the CDR3 is TGTGCCACCAGCAGAGATAAAGTGTCTTCTGAAGCTTTCTTT. The genes are TRBV15 and TRBJ1-1; D remains unclear. The V end was cut by 0 bases, the J end by 6 bases, with 11 bases between. The CDR3 length is 14 residues. CDR1 and CDR2 from the germline V gene are LNHNV and YYDKDF (reference sequence). The full variable domain, in which reference TRBV15 and TRBJ1-1 provide the parts outside the CDR3, is DAMVIQNPRYQVTQFGKPVTLSCSQTLNHNVMYWYQQKSSQAPKLLFHYYDKDFNNEADTPDNFQSRRPNTSFCFLDIRSPGLGDTAMYLCATSRDKVSSEAFFGQGTRLTVV.

V is TRBV27 and J is TRBJ2-7; a possible D gene is TRBD1 (5 bases). This CDR3 is built from 14 residues. The V and J ends lost 4 bases and 1 base respectively, with 11 bases between them. Germline lookup yields CDR1 MNHEY and CDR2 SMNVEV (reference sequence). In nucleotides, the CDR3 is TGTGCCAGCAGTTGGCAGGGTCGTTCCTACGAGCAGTACTTC. Translation gives CASSWQGRSYEQYF.

This clonotype was seen many times. The gene calls are TRBV11-2 and TRBJ2-6; the match to TRBD2 covers 14 bases. J was trimmed by 2 bases and V by 4 bases; bases with no gene match: 4. This CDR3 has 18 residues. Germline lookup yields CDR1 SGHAT and CDR2 FQNNGV. The CDR3 nucleotides are TGTGCCAGCAGCTGGGGACTAGCGGGAGCTGCTGGGGCCAACGTCCTGACTTTC. Translated: CASSWGLAGAAGANVLTF.

The rearrangement joins TRBV15 to TRBJ2-5; 12 bases align to TRBD2. This CDR3 is 16 amino acids long. Losses at the gene ends were 0 bases for V and 11 bases for J; bases not matched to a gene: 10. The germline V gene encodes CDR1 LNHNV and CDR2 YYDKDF (reference sequence). Written as DNA, the CDR3 is TGTGCCACCAGCAGAGATCCGACTAGCGGGAGAAATGAGCAGTACTTC. Translating gives CATSRDPTSGRNEQYF.